What follows are 32 T cell receptor beta chains derived from one specimen sequenced in a study of CD8+ T cells in alopecia areata. The authors extracted RNA and reverse transcribed it into cDNA as the sequencing template. TCRdb's copy holds only in-frame clones and misses some; the assay was immunoSEQ multiplex PCR. Of about 160,000 clones in the sample, around three fifths are singletons; the top ten hold 0.91%. Treatment meaning: oral pan-JAK inhibitor, 5-10 mg twice daily. Here the sequenced sample was CD4+ T cells sorted from blood, taken at week 4, from a patient treated with tofacitinib. These receptors were taken from a human donor with alopecia areata.

The rearrangement joins TRBV4-2 to TRBJ1-1, with D perhaps matching TRBD1 (5 bases). The CDR3 runs 17 residues. With 1 base removed from V and 0 bases from J, the gap between germline ends came to 15 bases. Germline CDR1 is LGHNA and CDR2 is YNFKEQ. CDR3: CASSQGGGVEMNTEAFF. In DNA, the CDR3 is TGTGCCAGCAGCCAAGGGGGCGGGGTGGAGATGAACACTGAAGCTTTCTTT.

The rearrangement joins TRBV30 to TRBJ2-7; D is possibly TRBD1 (5 bases). This CDR3 contains 15 residues. Germline V gene sequence: CDR1 GTSNPN, CDR2 SVGIG (reference sequence). The V end was cut by 0 bases, the J end by 1 base, with 13 bases between. Here the CDR3 DNA reads TGTGCCTGGAGTGTAAAGGATTACAGGTCCTACGAGCAGTACTTC. This gives the protein CAWSVKDYRSYEQYF.

In its sample, this clone was seen a few times. CDR3 loop: CATSRGGSGETQYF. The CDR3 bases are TGTGCCACCAGCAGAGGAGGGTCTGGGGAGACCCAGTACTTC. The chain couples TRBV15 to TRBJ2-5, with D perhaps TRBD2 (5 bases). Trimming left V 1 base short and J 5 bases short, with 11 bases between. Germline CDR1 reads LNHNV; CDR2 reads YYDKDF (reference sequence). This CDR3 region has 14 residues.

V usage is TRBV2 and J usage is TRBJ2-7; 10 bases match TRBD2. J lost 4 bases, V lost 2 bases, and 5 bases had no gene match. Germline CDR1 reads SNHLY; CDR2 reads FYNNEI. The CDR3 sequence is 15 residues long. The CDR3 region is CASSERLAGVYEQYF. CDR3 coding DNA: TGTGCCAGCAGTGAACGGCTAGCGGGGGTATACGAGCAGTACTTC.

This clone was found once. The chain is built from TRBV30 and TRBJ1-1; TRBD1 is a possible D gene (5 bases). Germline V gene sequence: CDR1 GTSNPN, CDR2 SVGIG (reference sequence). The germline V and J ends were trimmed by 0 bases and 3 bases, with 14 bases remaining between them. The CDR3 has 15 amino acids. The DNA of the CDR3 is TGTGCCTGGAGTGTAAAGGCGGGACGGGACACTGAAGCTTTCTTT. It specifies CAWSVKAGRDTEAFF.

The chain carries TRBV30 and TRBJ2-7; no clear D gene. Germline V gene data show CDR1 as GTSNPN and CDR2 as SVGIG (reference sequence). The V gene lost 1 base and the J gene lost 2 bases, with 9 bases spanning the gap. The CDR3 sequence is 13 residues long. CDR3 coding DNA: TGTGCCTGGAGTGCTTACAGAGCCTACGAGCAGTACTTC. Its protein product is CAWSAYRAYEQYF.

The V gene is TRBV6-5, the J gene TRBJ1-1, with no clear D. This CDR3 is built from 13 residues. Trimming left V 2 bases short and J 4 bases short, with 8 bases between. Germline V gene data show CDR1 as MNHEY and CDR2 as SVGAGI. Here the CDR3 reads CASSYGQATEAFF. CDR3 nucleotides: TGTGCCAGCAGTTACGGGCAGGCCACTGAAGCTTTCTTT.

The V call is TRBV29-1, the J call TRBJ2-3; 12 bases line up with TRBD1. Germline CDR1 and CDR2: SQVTM and ANQGSEA. CDR3 length: 13 amino acids. V gave up 8 bases and J gave up 4 bases; unmatched junction bases: 4. For the CDR3, the DNA is TGCAGCACCGGGACAGGGGGCCCAGATACGCAGTATTTT. Translation: CSTGTGGPDTQYF.

The table lists this clone with a few counts. This rearrangement joins TRBV7-2 to TRBJ1-1; no reliable D call. V lost 1 base and J lost 5, with 14 bases in between. Germline values: CDR1 SGHTA, CDR2 FQGNSA. The CDR3 is made up of 15 amino acids. CDR3 nucleotides: TGTGCCAGCAGCTTAGGAGGCCGTTTGGGGACTGAAGCTTTCTTT. Translating gives CASSLGGRLGTEAFF.

The rearrangement links TRBV30 to TRBJ2-2; D tentatively fits TRBD1 or TRBD2 (5 bases each). The CDR3 is 17 amino acids. The V and J ends lost 0 bases and 0 bases respectively, with 14 bases between them. Germline V gene sequence: CDR1 GTSNPN, CDR2 SVGIG (reference sequence). The CDR3 sequence is CAWSVLTGAPNTGELFF. The DNA of the CDR3 is TGTGCCTGGAGTGTACTCACCGGGGCCCCGAACACCGGGGAGCTGTTTTTT.

A remark on this clone: The same CDR3 is also encoded by other DNA sequences in this sample. This rearrangement joins TRBV29-1 to TRBJ1-1; TRBD1 is a possible D gene (5 bases). Deletions cut 3 bases from V and 3 bases from J, with 8 bases between. The germline V gene has CDR1 SQVTM and CDR2 ANQGSEA. The CDR3 covers 12 residues. The DNA for the CDR3 is TGCAGCGTTGACAGGGACGACACTGAAGCTTTCTTT. Its translation is CSVDRDDTEAFF.

The chain links TRBV2 to TRBJ1-2, with TRBD1 matching 7 bases. Germline CDR1 and CDR2: SNHLY and FYNNEI. This CDR3 region has 13 residues. After removal of 8 bases from V and 5 bases from J, the junction contained 8 bases not matched to a gene. The CDR3 DNA follows: TGTGCCAGCGACCCAGGGGGAGCTTATGGCTACACCTTC. Its translation is CASDPGGAYGYTF. Full variable domain (rest looked up from reference TRBV2 and TRBJ1-2): EPEVTQTPSHQVTQMGQEVILRCVPISNHLYFYWYRQILGQKVEFLVSFYNNEISEKSEIFDDQFSVERPDGSNFTLKIRSTKLEDSAMYFCASDPGGAYGYTFGSGTRLTVV.

The J gene is TRBJ2-5, the V gene TRBV5-6; 7 bases are a match to TRBD2. V trimming: 4 bases; J trimming: 1 base; junction bases outside the gene matches: 10. CDR3 size: 16 residues. The germline V gene encodes CDR1 SGHDT and CDR2 YYEEEE. The CDR3 region is CASSRWDYSLQETQYF. As DNA, the CDR3 is TGTGCCAGCAGCCGTTGGGACTACAGCCTCCAAGAGACCCAGTACTTC.

The chain links TRBV30 to TRBJ1-2; a possible D gene is TRBD1 (6 bases). CDR1 is GTSNPN, CDR2 SVGIG, per germline (reference sequence). CDR3 length: 14 residues. The V and J ends lost 7 bases and 4 bases respectively, with 19 bases between them. The CDR3 DNA follows: TGTGCCTTGCAACGGGGGCAAACGTCCTATGGCTACACCTTC. Translated: CALQRGQTSYGYTF. Complete variable domain (other parts from reference TRBV30 and TRBJ1-2): SQTIHQWPATLVQPVGSPLSLECTVEGTSNPNLYWYRQAAGRGLQLLFYSVGIGQISSEVPQNLSASRPQDRQFILSSKKLLLSDSGFYLCALQRGQTSYGYTFGSGTRLTVV.

The gene calls are TRBV5-1 and TRBJ2-3, with TRBD2 identical over 11 bases. Unmatched junction bases numbered 4, after V lost 4 bases and J lost 0 bases. There are 16 residues in the CDR3. Germline V gives CDR1 SGHRS, CDR2 YFSETQ. The CDR3, as DNA: TGCGCCAGCAGCCCCCGGACTAGCGGGAGCACAGATACGCAGTATTTT. It encodes CASSPRTSGSTDTQYF. Combining the CDR3 with reference TRBV5-1 and TRBJ2-3 gives the whole variable domain KAGVTQTPRYLIKTRGQQVTLSCSPISGHRSVSWYQQTPGQGLQFLFEYFSETQRNKGNFPGRFSGRQFSNSRSEMNVSTLELGDSALYLCASSPRTSGSTDTQYFGPGTRLTVL.

V usage is TRBV2 and J usage is TRBJ2-3; D possibly corresponds to TRBD1 (5 bases). This CDR3 contains 14 residues. Germline V gives CDR1 SNHLY, CDR2 FYNNEI. The V gene lost 1 base and the J gene lost 6 bases, with 11 bases spanning the gap. CDR3 DNA: TGTGCCAGCAGTGAAGGGGGCAGCTCGGATACGCAGTATTTT. This codes for CASSEGGSSDTQYF.

In the case of this clone: Other DNA sequences of this sample code for an identical CDR3. The V call is TRBV29-1, the J call TRBJ2-2, with D tentatively TRBD1 (5 bases). Germline V lookup: CDR1 SQVTM, CDR2 ANQGSEA. With 7 bases removed from V and 5 bases from J, the gap between germline ends came to 14 bases. CDR3 length: 13 amino acids. Written as DNA, the CDR3 is TGCAGCGCCCGTCAGGGAAATACCGGGGAGCTGTTTTTT. Translated: CSARQGNTGELFF.

The gene calls are TRBV15 and TRBJ2-7; 9 bases map to TRBD1. J gave up 3 bases and V 2 bases, and 5 bases lay outside the gene matches. Germline CDR1 reads LNHNV; CDR2 reads YYDKDF (reference sequence). The CDR3 is made up of 15 amino acids. CDR3 nucleotides: TGTGCCACCAGCAGAACCGGGACAGGGATCTACGAGCAGTACTTC. As protein: CATSRTGTGIYEQYF.

The chain joins TRBV30 to TRBJ1-4; the D is unclear. Trimming removed 4 bases from V and 6 bases from J, with 9 bases in between. The CDR3 loop spans 12 amino acids. CDR1 is GTSNPN, CDR2 SVGIG, per germline (reference sequence). The CDR3, as DNA: TGTGCCTGGAATCCGGGTGATGAAAAACTGTTTTTT. Translated: CAWNPGDEKLFF. The complete variable domain, with remaining parts taken from reference TRBV30 and TRBJ1-4, reads SQTIHQWPATLVQPVGSPLSLECTVEGTSNPNLYWYRQAAGRGLQLLFYSVGIGQISSEVPQNLSASRPQDRQFILSSKKLLLSDSGFYLCAWNPGDEKLFFGSGTQLSVL.

The chain is built from TRBV7-9 and TRBJ1-6; D is possibly TRBD1 (5 bases). The germline V gene encodes CDR1 SEHNR and CDR2 FQNEAQ (reference sequence). With 7 bases removed from V and 7 bases from J, the gap between germline ends came to 14 bases. The CDR3 is made up of 14 amino acids. DNA for the CDR3: TGTGCCAGCACCCCGGGGGGAAAGAATTCACCCCTCCACTTT. It codes for CASTPGGKNSPLHF.

This clone has only one observation. The J gene is TRBJ2-5, the V gene TRBV15; TRBD2 matches 15 bases. V gave up 3 bases and J gave up 2 bases; unmatched junction bases: 4. The CDR3 extends over 17 amino acids. In germline, CDR1 is LNHNV, CDR2 YYDKDF (reference sequence). The CDR3 region has the DNA TGTGCCACCAGCAGCGGACTAGCGGGGGGGCCTCAAGAGACCCAGTACTTC. This sequence encodes CATSSGLAGGPQETQYF.

The CDR3 loop is CASSVDRTKNIQYF. CDR3 in DNA: TGTGCCAGCAGCGTGGACAGGACAAAAAACATTCAGTACTTC. The gene calls are TRBV11-1 and TRBJ2-4, with 7 bases identical to TRBD1. CDR1 is SGHAT and CDR2 is FQDESV in the germline V gene (reference sequence). V lost 5 bases, J lost 4 bases, and 5 bases stayed unmatched. The CDR3 runs to 14 residues.

This chain joins TRBV27 and TRBJ1-6; D is undetermined. Germline CDR1 MNHEY, CDR2 SMNVEV (reference sequence). The V gene lost 7 bases and the J gene lost 10 bases, with 17 bases spanning the gap. The CDR3 totals 14 residues. The CDR3 DNA follows: TGTGCCAGCAAATTTAATCCAAACGAGTCACCCCTCCACTTT. Its protein product is CASKFNPNESPLHF.

The CDR3 coding sequence is TGTGCCAGTGGGACAGGGGCCGAGACCCAGTACTTC. Translation gives CASGTGAETQYF. This chain connects TRBV19 to TRBJ2-5, with 10 positions matching TRBD1. The trim removed 8 bases at V and 5 bases at J, leaving 2 bases unmatched. Germline values: CDR1 LNHDA, CDR2 SQIVND (reference sequence). The CDR3 spans 12 residues.

Only a few counts were recorded for this clone. V and J are TRBV9 and TRBJ2-1; D might be TRBD2 (6 bases). This CDR3 contains 14 residues. With 0 bases removed from V and 9 bases from J, the gap between germline ends came to 13 bases. Germline loops: CDR1 SGDLS, CDR2 YYNGEE. The CDR3 sequence: CASSVGRVEGEQFF. In nucleotides, the CDR3 is TGTGCCAGCAGCGTAGGGAGGGTCGAGGGTGAGCAGTTCTTC.

This clone was seen a single time. The chain links TRBV5-6 to TRBJ1-2; D is possibly TRBD1 (6 bases). V was pared by 4 bases and J by 7 bases, with 17 bases between. Germline V gene data show CDR1 as SGHDT and CDR2 as YYEEEE. The CDR3 extends over 14 amino acids. The CDR3, as DNA: TGTGCCAGCAGCCCGCTGGATGGGGGCGGTGGCTACACCTTC. Translating it yields CASSPLDGGGGYTF.

This clone has a single count. This sequence joins TRBV29-1 and TRBJ2-1; D is perhaps TRBD2 (6 bases). The CDR3 has 12 amino acids. The V end was cut by 7 bases, the J end by 2 bases, with 9 bases between. The germline V gene encodes CDR1 SQVTM and CDR2 ANQGSEA. As DNA, the CDR3 is TGCAGCGGGGGACTCACCTACAATGAGCAGTTCTTC. Its protein is CSGGLTYNEQFF.

This rearrangement joins TRBV13 to TRBJ1-2, with D possibly being TRBD1 (6 bases). The germline V gene encodes CDR1 PRHDT and CDR2 FYEKMQ (reference sequence). Trimming took 0 bases from V and 6 from J, leaving 14 bases between them. The length of the CDR3 is 15 residues. As DNA, the CDR3 is TGTGCCAGCAGCTTAGGCCTTCAGGGGAAAAATGGCTACACCTTC. Translating gives CASSLGLQGKNGYTF.

The J gene is TRBJ2-3, the V gene TRBV7-9; D unclear. V was trimmed by 5 bases and J by 5 bases, leaving 8 bases between them. Looked up from germline, CDR1 is SEHNR and CDR2 is FQNEAQ (reference sequence). The CDR3 totals 12 residues. CDR3 amino acids: CASSQAGDTQYF. DNA of the CDR3: TGTGCCAGCAGCCAAGCAGGAGATACGCAGTATTTT.

The J gene is TRBJ1-5, the V gene TRBV10-3, with D uncertain. This CDR3 contains 12 residues. Trimming shortened V by 4 bases and J by 2 bases, and 3 bases separated the two germline ends. The germline V gene encodes CDR1 ENHRY and CDR2 SYGVKD. CDR3 residues: CAISVGNQPQHF. The CDR3 DNA reads TGTGCCATCAGTGTTGGCAATCAGCCCCAGCATTTT.

A word on this clone: This same CDR3 is encoded by further DNA sequences in the sample. This chain connects TRBV29-1 to TRBJ2-1, with D possibly matching TRBD1 (5 bases). This CDR3 spans 11 amino acids. V lost 3 bases and J lost 7, with 7 bases in between. CDR1 and CDR2 from the germline V gene are SQVTM and ANQGSEA. CDR3 sequence (DNA): TGCAGCGTTGACAGGGTTAATGAGCAGTTCTTC. This encodes CSVDRVNEQFF.

V and J are TRBV7-3 and TRBJ1-6; 10 bases are shared with TRBD1. The CDR3 extends over 15 amino acids. The ends lost 5 bases at V and 9 bases at J; junction bases unmatched: 7. Germline loops: CDR1 SGHTA, CDR2 FQGTGA. The chain's CDR3 is CASSPGTGEASPLHF. Here the CDR3 DNA reads TGTGCCAGCAGCCCAGGGACAGGGGAAGCTTCACCCCTCCACTTT.